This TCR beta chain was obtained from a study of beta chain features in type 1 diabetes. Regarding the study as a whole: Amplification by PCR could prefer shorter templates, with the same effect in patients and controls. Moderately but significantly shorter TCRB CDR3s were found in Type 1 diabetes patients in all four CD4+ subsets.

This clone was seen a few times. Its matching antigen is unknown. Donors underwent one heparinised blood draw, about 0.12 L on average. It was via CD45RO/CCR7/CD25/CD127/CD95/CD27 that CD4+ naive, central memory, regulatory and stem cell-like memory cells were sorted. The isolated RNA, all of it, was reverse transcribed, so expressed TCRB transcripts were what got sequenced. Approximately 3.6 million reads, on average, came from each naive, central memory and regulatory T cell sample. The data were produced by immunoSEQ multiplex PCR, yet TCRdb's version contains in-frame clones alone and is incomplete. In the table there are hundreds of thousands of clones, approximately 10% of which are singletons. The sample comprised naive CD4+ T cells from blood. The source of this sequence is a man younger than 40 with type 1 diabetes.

The CDR3 is CASSVGQGVLTRQFF. CDR3 nucleotides: TGCGCCAGCAGCGTGGGACAGGGTGTACTTACGCGGCAGTTCTTC. The rearrangement uses TRBV5-1 and TRBJ2-1; 9 nucleotides align to TRBD1. V lost 4 bases and J lost 12; bases outside the gene matches: 14. Germline CDR1 SGHRS, CDR2 YFSETQ. CDR3 size: 15 residues.